The T cell receptor beta chain under discussion was sequenced for a study of post-analysis software for immune sequencing data. At the level of the study: Progressive-relapsing, secondary progressive and relapsing-remitting multiple sclerosis were among the disease courses included.

Overall study findings and caveats: A few TRBV segments occurring more often in patients than controls included TRBV5-6, TRBV5-1 and TRBV20-1.

Per the germline V gene, CDR1 is SGHVS and CDR2 is FQNEAQ. V trimming: 3 bases; J trimming: 3 bases; junction bases outside the gene matches: 11. There are 17 residues in the CDR3. About this clonotype itself: Antigen specificity is unknown.

Included in the TCR beta cDNA libraries were unique molecular identifiers. T cells numbering roughly 0.9 to 10 million yielded cDNA molecules that totaled roughly 500,000. TCRdb reprocessed the PCR reads via MiXCR and lists one record per CDR3 protein. The table lists about 540,000 distinct CDR3 sequences, approximately 31% of them singletons, with about 6% in the top ten. Source material: blood. The receptor comes from a girl aged 2 to 17 with multiple sclerosis. This chain connects TRBV7-8 to TRBJ1-5; the match to TRBD1 covers 7 bases. CDR3 sequence (DNA): TGTGCCAGCAGCTTTGTACAGGGGAGGAGAGCCAATCAGCCCCAGCATTTT. It translates to CASSFVQGRRANQPQHF.